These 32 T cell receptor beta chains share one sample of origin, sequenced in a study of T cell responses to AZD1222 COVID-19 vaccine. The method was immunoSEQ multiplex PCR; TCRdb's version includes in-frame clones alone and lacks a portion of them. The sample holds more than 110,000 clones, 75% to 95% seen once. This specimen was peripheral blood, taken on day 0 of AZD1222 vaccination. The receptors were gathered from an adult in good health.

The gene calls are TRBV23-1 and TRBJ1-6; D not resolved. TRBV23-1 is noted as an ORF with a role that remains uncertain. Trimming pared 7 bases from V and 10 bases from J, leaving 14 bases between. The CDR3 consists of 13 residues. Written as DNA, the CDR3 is TGCGCCAGCAAAATCGGGGTGCCCTCACCCCTCCACTTT. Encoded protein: CASKIGVPSPLHF.

The CDR3 loop is CASSLVWNDEQYF. The CDR3 DNA sequence: TGTGCCAGCAGCTTAGTATGGAATGACGAGCAGTACTTC. V and J are TRBV7-2 and TRBJ2-7, with D unresolved. The germline V and J ends were trimmed by 1 base and 5 bases, with 9 bases remaining between them. Germline CDR1 SGHTA, CDR2 FQGNSA. The CDR3 totals 13 residues.

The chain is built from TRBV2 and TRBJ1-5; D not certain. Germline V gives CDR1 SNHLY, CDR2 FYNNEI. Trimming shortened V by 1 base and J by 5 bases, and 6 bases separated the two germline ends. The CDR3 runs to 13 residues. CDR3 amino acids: CASSEERDQPQHF. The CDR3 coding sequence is TGTGCCAGCAGTGAAGAGCGGGATCAGCCCCAGCATTTT.

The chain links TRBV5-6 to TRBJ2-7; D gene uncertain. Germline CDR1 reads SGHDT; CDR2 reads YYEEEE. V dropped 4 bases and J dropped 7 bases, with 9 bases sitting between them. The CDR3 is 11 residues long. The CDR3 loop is CASSLGREQYF. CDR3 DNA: TGTGCCAGCAGCCTTGGACGGGAGCAGTACTTC.

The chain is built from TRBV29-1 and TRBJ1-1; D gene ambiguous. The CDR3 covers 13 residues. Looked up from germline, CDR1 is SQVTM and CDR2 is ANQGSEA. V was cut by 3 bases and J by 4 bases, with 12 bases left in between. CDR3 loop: CSVDKGGFTEAFF. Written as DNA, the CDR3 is TGCAGCGTTGATAAGGGAGGATTCACTGAAGCTTTCTTT. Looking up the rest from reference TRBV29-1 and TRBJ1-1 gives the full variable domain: SAVISQKPSRDICQRGTSLTIQCQVDSQVTMMFWYRQQPGQSLTLIATANQGSEATYESGFVIDKFPISRPNLTFSTLTVSNMSPEDSSIYLCSVDKGGFTEAFFGQGTRLTVV.

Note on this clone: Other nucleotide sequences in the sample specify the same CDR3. The CDR3 DNA sequence: TGTGCCAGCAGTTACAGGGGCAGGAACACTGAAGCTTTCTTT. The encoded protein is CASSYRGRNTEAFF. The V and J genes are TRBV6-2 or TRBV6-3 and TRBJ1-1; a weak D match, TRBD1 (5 bases). Germline lookup yields CDR1 MNHEY and CDR2 SVGEGT. CDR3 length: 14 residues. V lost 2 bases to trimming and J lost 1 base, with 8 bases between them.

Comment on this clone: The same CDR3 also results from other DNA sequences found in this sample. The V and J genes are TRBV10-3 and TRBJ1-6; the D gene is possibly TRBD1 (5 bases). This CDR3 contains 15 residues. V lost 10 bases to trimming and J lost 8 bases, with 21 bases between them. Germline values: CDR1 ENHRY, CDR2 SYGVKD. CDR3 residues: CATRGRGRDDSPLHF. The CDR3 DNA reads TGTGCCACGAGAGGTCGGGGCCGCGACGATTCACCCCTCCACTTT.

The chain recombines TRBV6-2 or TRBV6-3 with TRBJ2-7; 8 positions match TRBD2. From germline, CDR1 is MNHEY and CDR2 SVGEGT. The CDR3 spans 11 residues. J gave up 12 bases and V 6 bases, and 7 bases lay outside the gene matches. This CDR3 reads CASSPSGSPYF. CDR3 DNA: TGTGCCAGCAGCCCCAGCGGGAGCCCGTACTTC.

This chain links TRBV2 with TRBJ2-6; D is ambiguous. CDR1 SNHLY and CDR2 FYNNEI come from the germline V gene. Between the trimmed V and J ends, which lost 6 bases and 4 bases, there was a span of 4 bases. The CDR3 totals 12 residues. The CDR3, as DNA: TGTGCCAGCAGGCAGGGGGCCAACGTCCTGACTTTC. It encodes CASRQGANVLTF.

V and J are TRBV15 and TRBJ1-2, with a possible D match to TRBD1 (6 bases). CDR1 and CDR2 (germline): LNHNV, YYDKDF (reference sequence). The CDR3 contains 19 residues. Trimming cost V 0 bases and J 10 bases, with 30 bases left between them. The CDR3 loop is CATSRDMLKIWARGAYYTF. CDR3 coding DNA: TGTGCCACCAGCAGAGATATGTTAAAGATATGGGCCCGGGGGGCATACTACACCTTC.

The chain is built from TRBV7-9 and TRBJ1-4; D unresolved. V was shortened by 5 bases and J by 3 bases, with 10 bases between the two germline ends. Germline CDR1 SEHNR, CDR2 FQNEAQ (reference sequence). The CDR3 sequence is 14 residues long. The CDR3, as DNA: TGTGCCAGCAGCCCAGACGGTTCTAATGAAAAACTGTTTTTT. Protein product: CASSPDGSNEKLFF.

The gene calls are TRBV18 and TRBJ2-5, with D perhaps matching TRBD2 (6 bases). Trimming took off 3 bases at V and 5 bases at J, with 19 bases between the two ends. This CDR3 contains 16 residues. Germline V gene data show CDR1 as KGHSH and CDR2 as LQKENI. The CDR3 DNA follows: TGTGCCAGCTCACCGGGAGGAGAGGGGCCCGTTGAGACCCAGTACTTC. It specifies CASSPGGEGPVETQYF.

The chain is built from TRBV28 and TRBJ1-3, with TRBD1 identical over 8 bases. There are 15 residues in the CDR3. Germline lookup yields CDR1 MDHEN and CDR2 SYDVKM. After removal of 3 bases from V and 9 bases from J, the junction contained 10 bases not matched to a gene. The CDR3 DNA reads TGTGCCAGCAGTTTGGAGGGGACAGGAGTCGGCACCATATATTTT. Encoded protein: CASSLEGTGVGTIYF.

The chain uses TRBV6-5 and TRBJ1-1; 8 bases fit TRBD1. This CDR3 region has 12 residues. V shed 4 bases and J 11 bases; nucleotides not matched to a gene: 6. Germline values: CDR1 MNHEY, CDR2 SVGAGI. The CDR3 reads CASSSQGAVAFF. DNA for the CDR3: TGTGCCAGCAGTTCCCAGGGGGCCGTGGCTTTCTTT.

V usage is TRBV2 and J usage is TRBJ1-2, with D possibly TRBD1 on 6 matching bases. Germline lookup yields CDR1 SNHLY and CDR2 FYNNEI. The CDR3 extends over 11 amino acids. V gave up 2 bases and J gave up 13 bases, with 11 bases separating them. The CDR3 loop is CASSEPGVLTF. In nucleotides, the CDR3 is TGTGCCAGCAGTGAACCAGGGGTTCTCACCTTC.

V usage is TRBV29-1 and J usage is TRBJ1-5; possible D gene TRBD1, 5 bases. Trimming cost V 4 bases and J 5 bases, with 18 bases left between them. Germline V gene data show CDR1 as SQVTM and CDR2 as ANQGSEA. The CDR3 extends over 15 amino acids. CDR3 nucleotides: TGCAGCGTTGCCCATGGGGGGGTACCTGATCAGCCCCAGCATTTT. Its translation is CSVAHGGVPDQPQHF.

CDR3 residues: CASSFLPGGSGANVLTF. CDR3 nucleotides: TGTGCCAGCAGCTTCCTTCCGGGGGGGTCTGGGGCCAACGTCCTGACTTTC. The chain has TRBV4-2 and TRBJ2-6; 8 nucleotides agree with TRBD2. The length of the CDR3 is 17 residues. V lost 5 bases, J lost 1 base, and 7 bases stayed unmatched. Germline V gives CDR1 LGHNA, CDR2 YNFKEQ.

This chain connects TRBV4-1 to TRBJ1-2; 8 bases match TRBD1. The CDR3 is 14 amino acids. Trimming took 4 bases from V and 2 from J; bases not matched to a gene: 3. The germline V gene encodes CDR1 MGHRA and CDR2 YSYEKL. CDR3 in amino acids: CASSPTGGNYGYTF. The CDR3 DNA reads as TGCGCCAGCAGCCCCACAGGGGGAAACTATGGCTACACCTTC.

CDR3 coding DNA: TGTGCCAGCAGCTCTCATCTTGGCGGGACTAAATACGAGCAGTACTTC. This translates into CASSSHLGGTKYEQYF. The rearrangement uses TRBV7-2 and TRBJ2-7; 7 positions match TRBD2. V was pared by 4 bases and J by 4 bases, with 13 bases of the junction left unmatched. In germline, CDR1 is SGHTA, CDR2 FQGNSA. The CDR3 totals 16 residues. The whole variable domain, filled in from reference TRBV7-2 and TRBJ2-7, reads GAGVSQSPSNKVTEKGKDVELRCDPISGHTALYWYRQSLGQGLEFLIYFQGNSAPDKSGLPSDRFSAERTGGSVSTLTIQRTQQEDSAVYLCASSSHLGGTKYEQYFGPGTRLTVT.

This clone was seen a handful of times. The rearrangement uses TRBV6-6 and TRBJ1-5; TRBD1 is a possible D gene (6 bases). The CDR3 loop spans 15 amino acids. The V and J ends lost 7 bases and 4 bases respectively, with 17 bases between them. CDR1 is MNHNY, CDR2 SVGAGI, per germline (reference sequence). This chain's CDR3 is CASIGGVTGNQPQHF. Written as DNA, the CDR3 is TGTGCCAGCATAGGGGGAGTGACGGGGAATCAGCCCCAGCATTTT.

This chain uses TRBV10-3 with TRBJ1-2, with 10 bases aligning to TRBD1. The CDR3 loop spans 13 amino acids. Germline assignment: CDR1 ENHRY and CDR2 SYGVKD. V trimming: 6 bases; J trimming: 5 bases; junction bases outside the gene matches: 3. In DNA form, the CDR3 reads TGTGCCATCAGCCCGGGACAGGGGTATGGCTACACCTTC. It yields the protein CAISPGQGYGYTF.

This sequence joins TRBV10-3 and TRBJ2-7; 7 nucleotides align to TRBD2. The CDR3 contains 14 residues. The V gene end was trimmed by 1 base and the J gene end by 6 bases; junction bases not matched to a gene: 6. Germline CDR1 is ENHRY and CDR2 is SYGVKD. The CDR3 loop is CAISELGGRSEQYF. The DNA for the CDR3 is TGTGCCATCAGTGAGTTAGGCGGGAGATCCGAGCAGTACTTC.

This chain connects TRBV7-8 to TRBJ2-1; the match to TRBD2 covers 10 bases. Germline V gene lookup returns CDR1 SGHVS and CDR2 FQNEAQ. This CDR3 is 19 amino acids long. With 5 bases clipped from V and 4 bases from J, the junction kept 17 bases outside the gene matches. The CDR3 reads CASSPRGRGLAGEYNEQFF. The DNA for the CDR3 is TGTGCCAGCAGCCCAAGGGGGCGGGGGCTAGCGGGGGAGTACAATGAGCAGTTCTTC.

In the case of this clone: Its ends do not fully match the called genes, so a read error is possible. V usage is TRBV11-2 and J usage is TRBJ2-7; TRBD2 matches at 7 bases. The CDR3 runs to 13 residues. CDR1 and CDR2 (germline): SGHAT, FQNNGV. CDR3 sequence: CASSYLAIAGLHF. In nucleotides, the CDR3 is TGTGCCAGCAGCTACCTCGCGATAGCGGGCTTGCACTTC.

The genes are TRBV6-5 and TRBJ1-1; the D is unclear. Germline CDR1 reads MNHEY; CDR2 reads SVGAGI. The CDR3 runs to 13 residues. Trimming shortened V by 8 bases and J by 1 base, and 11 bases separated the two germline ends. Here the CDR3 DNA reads TGTGCCAGCCCCCAGATAGAGAACACTGAAGCTTTCTTT. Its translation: CASPQIENTEAFF.

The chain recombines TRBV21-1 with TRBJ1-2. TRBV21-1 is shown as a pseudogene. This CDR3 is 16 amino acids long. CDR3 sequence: CASSTRDPVFNYGYTF. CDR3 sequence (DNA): TGTGCCAGCAGCACAAGGGACCCTGTATTTAACTATGGCTACACCTTC.

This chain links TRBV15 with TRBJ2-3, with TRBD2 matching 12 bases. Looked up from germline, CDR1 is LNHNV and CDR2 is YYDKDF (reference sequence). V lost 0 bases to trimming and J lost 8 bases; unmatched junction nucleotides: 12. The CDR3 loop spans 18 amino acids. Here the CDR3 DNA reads TGTGCCACCAGCAGAGATCCCCCGGCTAGCGGGAGGGCGTCTACGCAGTATTTT. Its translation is CATSRDPPASGRASTQYF.

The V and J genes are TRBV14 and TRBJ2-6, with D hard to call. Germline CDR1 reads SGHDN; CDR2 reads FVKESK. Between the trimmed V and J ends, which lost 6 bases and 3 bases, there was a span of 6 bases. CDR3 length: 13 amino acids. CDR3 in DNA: TGTGCCAGCAGTCAGAATGGGGCCAACGTCCTGACTTTC. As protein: CASSQNGANVLTF.

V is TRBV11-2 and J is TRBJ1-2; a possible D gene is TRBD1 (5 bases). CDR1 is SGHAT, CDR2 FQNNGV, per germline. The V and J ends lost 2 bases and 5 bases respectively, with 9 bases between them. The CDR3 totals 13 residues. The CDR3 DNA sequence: TGTGCCAGCAGCTTACCAGGACATTATGGCTACACCTTC. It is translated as CASSLPGHYGYTF.

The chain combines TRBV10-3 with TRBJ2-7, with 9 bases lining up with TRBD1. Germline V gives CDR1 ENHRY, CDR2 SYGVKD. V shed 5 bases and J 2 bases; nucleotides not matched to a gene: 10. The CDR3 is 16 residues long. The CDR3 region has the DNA TGTGCCATCAGTCGACCTCCGGACAGGGGAACCTACGAGCAGTACTTC. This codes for CAISRPPDRGTYEQYF.

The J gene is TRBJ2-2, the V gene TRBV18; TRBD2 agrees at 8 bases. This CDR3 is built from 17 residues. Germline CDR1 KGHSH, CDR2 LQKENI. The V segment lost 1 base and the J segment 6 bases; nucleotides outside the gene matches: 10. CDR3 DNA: TGTGCCAGCTCACCACTTGGAGTAGCGGGATTACCCGGGGAGCTGTTTTTT. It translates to CASSPLGVAGLPGELFF.

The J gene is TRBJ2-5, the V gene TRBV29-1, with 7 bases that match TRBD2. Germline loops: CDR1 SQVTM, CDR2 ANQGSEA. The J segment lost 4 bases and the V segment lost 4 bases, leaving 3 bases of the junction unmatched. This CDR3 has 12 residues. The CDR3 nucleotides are TGCAGCGTTGCCCCTAGCGGAGAGACCCAGTACTTC. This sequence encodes CSVAPSGETQYF. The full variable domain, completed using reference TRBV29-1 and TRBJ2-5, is SAVISQKPSRDICQRGTSLTIQCQVDSQVTMMFWYRQQPGQSLTLIATANQGSEATYESGFVIDKFPISRPNLTFSTLTVSNMSPEDSSIYLCSVAPSGETQYFGPGTRLLVL.